These T cell receptor beta chains were read from a single sample in a study of blood T cell repertoires in COVID-19. Using immunoSEQ multiplex PCR, the repertoire was profiled, and TCRdb retains in-frame clones only, with some absent. The table lists over 250,000 clones, approximately 89% of them singletons. Sample: PBMCs or T cells enriched from blood (not recorded which). These receptors all come from a woman under 40 who had recovered from COVID-19. Both conserved end residues are part of each CDR3.

cdr3_aa	v_call	j_call	cdr3_length
CASSLAGVVAFF	TRBV5-1	TRBJ1-1	12
CASSQDRDTGNTIYF	TRBV4-3	TRBJ1-3	15
CASTVNRGIGGELFF	TRBV2	TRBJ2-2	15
CASSEGQTTEAFF	TRBV2	TRBJ1-1	13
CASSKAGALYEQYF	TRBV7-2	TRBJ2-7	14
CASRGAGANVLTF	TRBV27	TRBJ2-6	13
CASSGRDRGHTEAFF	TRBV5-1	TRBJ1-1	15
CASSAGGETQYF	TRBV9	TRBJ2-5	12
CASSPGTGETQYF	TRBV18	TRBJ2-5	13
CASRSLAGADQQFF	TRBV2	TRBJ2-1	14
CASADREADTQYF	TRBV19	TRBJ2-3	13
CASSYTGTNEKLFF	TRBV6-5	TRBJ1-4	14
CATSSTGGSTSNQPQHF	TRBV15	TRBJ1-5	17
CASSLGQGGSPLHF	TRBV28	TRBJ1-6	14
CASSPRTGFMNTEAFF	TRBV7-2	TRBJ1-1	16
CASTLGSREDEQFF	TRBV5-4	TRBJ2-1	14
CASSRRTGHGYTF	TRBV3-1/TRBV3-2	TRBJ1-2	13
CASSEDRENSPLHF	TRBV27	TRBJ1-6	14
CASRLQQGIEAFF	TRBV6-5	TRBJ1-1	13
CASSLQGLLRKTQYF	TRBV5-6	TRBJ2-5	15
CASSYSTGQGGEQYF	TRBV6-6	TRBJ2-7	15
CSASYGQSNQPQHF	TRBV20-1	TRBJ1-5	14